This TCR beta chain was recovered during a study of PD-1 blockade in classical Hodgkin lymphoma. From germline, CDR1 is MGHRA and CDR2 YSYEKL. The V gene lost 0 bases and the J gene lost 4 bases, with 23 bases spanning the gap. This CDR3 comprises 19 residues. The study's findings and limits: CD4+ TCR diversity climbed significantly by C4D1, unlike CD8+ TCR diversity. According to reports, newly diagnosed patients had lower baseline TCR diversity than healthy donors, and relapsed/refractory patients had lower baseline TCR diversity still.

Sequencing used immunoSEQ multiplex PCR; TCRdb keeps in-frame clones, though not all of them. The data contain 45,000 or so clones, more than 70% of them seen just once; the ten biggest clones take up about a tenth. About this clone: Its antigen is unidentified.

No patient escaped relapse after autologous stem cell transplantation, and brentuximab vedotin exposure varied. The patients, who had relapsed/refractory classical Hodgkin lymphoma, achieved best responses of complete response, partial response or progressive disease. This material consisted of peripheral blood mononuclear cells (PBMCs), taken at baseline. This sequence was found in a human donor with classical Hodgkin lymphoma. The chain has TRBV4-1 and TRBJ2-3, with D tentatively TRBD1 (7 bases). Written as DNA, the CDR3 is TGCGCCAGCAGCCAAGATGGACTACAGGGGTTAGCGGTACCAGATACGCAGTATTTT. Translated: CASSQDGLQGLAVPDTQYF.